These 30 T cell receptor beta chains were sequenced from one sample in a study of monozygotic twins with inflammatory bowel disease. TCRdb re-called the 5' RACE reads and catalogs CDR3 proteins one per entry, DNA excluded. Its table lists around 400,000 distinct CDR3 sequences. The sequenced material came from blood. Receptor source: a human donor with ulcerative colitis or Crohn's disease, or a healthy co-twin of an affected twin (not recorded which).

The chain recombines TRBV10-3 with TRBJ2-1; no DNA is available, so the TRBD2 call from TCRdb remains unchecked. Germline lookup yields CDR1 ENHRY and CDR2 SYGVKD. The CDR3 covers 14 residues. CDR3 sequence: CAIRGEGVRNEQFF.

The chain combines TRBV15 with TRBJ2-1; TCRdb selects TRBD1, and the lack of DNA leaves this call unchecked. Germline V gene lookup returns CDR1 LNHNV and CDR2 YYDKDF (reference sequence). The CDR3 is 15 amino acids. CDR3 sequence: CATSRGRGGYNEQFF.

J is TRBJ1-5 and V is TRBV6-2 or TRBV6-3; lacking DNA, the TRBD1 call made by TCRdb goes unchecked. CDR3 size: 17 residues. Germline V CDR1 and CDR2: MNHEY, SVGEGT. The CDR3: CASNVRAGGYSNQPQHF.

The chain has TRBV5-1 and TRBJ2-7; the TCRdb call, TRBD2, lacks DNA for checking. In germline, CDR1 is SGHRS, CDR2 YFSETQ. The length of the CDR3 is 17 residues. The CDR3 reads CASSSSLTGTSSYEQYF.

This sequence joins TRBV5-1 and TRBJ2-2; TCRdb names TRBD1, which stays unverified in the absence of DNA. CDR1 SGHRS and CDR2 YFSETQ come from the germline V gene. CDR3 length: 15 amino acids. The CDR3 sequence is CASSFGTSNTGELFF.

This chain links TRBV7-9 with TRBJ1-1; TCRdb's D call, TRBD1, is unchecked because there is no DNA. CDR3 size: 14 residues. Germline assignment: CDR1 SEHNR and CDR2 FQNEAQ (reference sequence). The CDR3 sequence: CASSPVGNQAEAFF.

The chain recombines TRBV5-1 with TRBJ2-1; TCRdb proposes TRBD2, but this gene call is untestable without DNA. Per the germline V gene, CDR1 is SGHRS and CDR2 is YFSETQ. This CDR3 has 16 residues. The CDR3 sequence: CASSFQETSGYNEQFF.

CDR3 sequence: CSASNGPSYEQYF. The V and J genes are TRBV20-1 and TRBJ2-7; TCRdb's D call, TRBD2, is unchecked because there is no DNA. The CDR3 has 13 amino acids. CDR1 is DFQATT and CDR2 is SNEGSKA in the germline V gene (reference sequence).

The chain combines TRBV3-1 with TRBJ1-2; TCRdb's D call of TRBD1 is untestable without DNA. The germline gives CDR1 LGHDT, CDR2 YNNKEL (reference sequence). The CDR3 contains 15 residues. The CDR3 loop reads CASSPTDRTNYGYTF.

This chain joins TRBV4-1 and TRBJ1-4. This CDR3 is 16 amino acids long. Germline CDR1 MGHRA, CDR2 YSYEKL. CDR3 protein: CASSQEMQGGNEKLFF.

The chain has TRBV18 and TRBJ2-1; the D call of TRBD2 rests on TCRdb alone, since no DNA is present to check it. Germline CDR1 reads KGHSH; CDR2 reads LQKENI. This CDR3 contains 19 residues. The CDR3 loop is CASSPPGLAGRLRGNEQFF.

The chain combines TRBV9 with TRBJ2-7. CDR1 is SGDLS, CDR2 YYNGEE, per germline. The CDR3 spans 11 residues. CDR3 amino acids: CASSVDDSFYF.

The chain has TRBV7-2 and TRBJ1-6. CDR1 and CDR2 from the germline V gene are SGHTA and FQGNSA. The CDR3 spans 14 residues. CDR3 region: CASSSEVSDSPLHF. Looking up the rest from reference TRBV7-2 and TRBJ1-6 gives the full variable domain: GAGVSQSPSNKVTEKGKDVELRCDPISGHTALYWYRQSLGQGLEFLIYFQGNSAPDKSGLPSDRFSAERTGGSVSTLTIQRTQQEDSAVYLCASSSEVSDSPLHFGNGTRLTVT.

This chain connects TRBV3-1 to TRBJ2-5; the TRBD1 assignment by TCRdb is unverifiable without DNA. The CDR3 length is 14 residues. CDR1 is LGHDT and CDR2 is YNNKEL in the germline V gene (reference sequence). CDR3 sequence reads: CASSQADRSETQYF.

CDR3 protein: CASSLPGQLYGYTF. This chain joins TRBV5-1 and TRBJ1-2; TCRdb proposes TRBD1, but this gene call is untestable without DNA. This CDR3 is 14 amino acids long. Per germline, CDR1 SGHRS and CDR2 YFSETQ.

The chain uses TRBV11-2 and TRBJ2-1; TCRdb lists TRBD1, though no DNA is available to test this call. There are 14 residues in the CDR3. Per germline, CDR1 SGHAT and CDR2 FQNNGV. The CDR3 loop reads CASNRDRGYNEQFF. Full variable domain (missing parts from reference TRBV11-2 and TRBJ2-1): EAGVAQSPRYKIIEKRQSVAFWCNPISGHATLYWYQQILGQGPKLLIQFQNNGVVDDSQLPKDRFSAERLKGVDSTLKIQPAKLEDSAVYLCASNRDRGYNEQFFGPGTRLTVL.

The rearrangement uses TRBV29-1 and TRBJ2-3; TCRdb returns TRBD1, unconfirmable since there is no DNA. In germline, CDR1 is SQVTM, CDR2 ANQGSEA. The length of the CDR3 is 17 residues. The CDR3 is CSVDALIGTGGSDTQYF.

V usage is TRBV20-1 and J usage is TRBJ1-5; TCRdb indicates TRBD1, and absent DNA this call remains unverified. The germline V gene encodes CDR1 DFQATT and CDR2 SNEGSKA (reference sequence). CDR3 length equals 14 residues. CDR3 protein: CSAYWTGRNQPQHF.

This chain connects TRBV7-9 to TRBJ2-5; checking the TCRdb D call of TRBD1 is not possible without DNA. This CDR3 is 14 amino acids long. CDR1 and CDR2 (germline): SEHNR, FQNEAQ (reference sequence). This CDR3 reads CASSPSTAQETQYF.

The V call is TRBV29-1, the J call TRBJ2-3; the TCRdb D gene call, TRBD1, has no DNA to confirm it. The CDR3 consists of 11 residues. Germline V gives CDR1 SQVTM, CDR2 ANQGSEA. The CDR3 spells CSVVGGEPPYF.

CDR3 residues: CASSLDSSTNEKLFF. The V call is TRBV7-2, the J call TRBJ1-4. The V gene's germline CDR1 is SGHTA and CDR2 FQGNSA. This CDR3 contains 15 residues.

The chain has TRBV29-1 and TRBJ1-1; the D call from TCRdb, TRBD1, cannot be confirmed without DNA. The CDR3 totals 15 residues. The germline V gene has CDR1 SQVTM and CDR2 ANQGSEA. CDR3 sequence reads: CSVVPGGGRNTEAFF. Using reference TRBV29-1 and TRBJ1-1 for the parts outside the CDR3, the full variable domain is SAVISQKPSRDICQRGTSLTIQCQVDSQVTMMFWYRQQPGQSLTLIATANQGSEATYESGFVIDKFPISRPNLTFSTLTVSNMSPEDSSIYLCSVVPGGGRNTEAFFGQGTRLTVV.

The chain has TRBV5-1 and TRBJ2-7; TCRdb lists TRBD1, though no DNA is available to test this call. The length of the CDR3 is 16 residues. Per germline, CDR1 SGHRS and CDR2 YFSETQ. CDR3 loop: CASSLAGQSYSYEQYF.

The chain is built from TRBV7-2 and TRBJ2-7. This CDR3 comprises 13 residues. Germline-derived CDR1 and CDR2 are SGHTA and FQGNSA. The chain's CDR3 is CASGLAGFYEQYF.

This chain joins TRBV30 and TRBJ1-3; checking the TCRdb D call of TRBD1 is not possible without DNA. Germline CDR1 and CDR2: GTSNPN and SVGIG (reference sequence). The length of the CDR3 is 17 residues. CDR3 residues: CAWSSWTGSISGNTIYF.

The chain recombines TRBV19 with TRBJ2-2; TCRdb proposes TRBD2, but this gene call is untestable without DNA. The germline V gene has CDR1 LNHDA and CDR2 SQIVND (reference sequence). This CDR3 comprises 15 residues. CDR3 region: CASSLTSWDTGELFF.

CDR3 amino acids: CSAPRQGSGEAQYF. V is TRBV20-1 and J is TRBJ2-5; TCRdb indicates TRBD1, and absent DNA this call remains unverified. The CDR3 is made up of 14 amino acids. Germline loops: CDR1 DFQATT, CDR2 SNEGSKA (reference sequence).

The CDR3 protein is CSARQQLNQPQHF. The chain uses TRBV20-1 and TRBJ1-5. The CDR3 consists of 13 residues. Germline CDR1 reads DFQATT; CDR2 reads SNEGSKA (reference sequence).

The CDR3: CAISERGGDSSYEQYF. J is TRBJ2-7 and V is TRBV10-3; TCRdb reports TRBD1, a call that lacks DNA to check it against. The germline V gene encodes CDR1 ENHRY and CDR2 SYGVKD. The CDR3 loop spans 16 amino acids.

This rearrangement joins TRBV20-1 to TRBJ2-1; without DNA, the TCRdb call of TRBD2 cannot be checked. This CDR3 spans 16 amino acids. The germline CDR1 and CDR2 sequences are DFQATT and SNEGSKA (reference sequence). The CDR3 region is CSTESLTSGSLNEQFF.